This TCR beta chain was obtained from a study of blood T cell repertoires in COVID-19. TCRdb keeps only in-frame clones here, not all; method: immunoSEQ multiplex PCR. The sample includes roughly 340,000 clones, around 87% seen only once; the top ten take roughly 1.9%. This CDR3 is 14 amino acids long. V was trimmed by 6 bases and J by 3 bases, leaving 12 bases between them. Germline lookup yields CDR1 SNHLY and CDR2 FYNNEI. The chain joins TRBV2 to TRBJ1-5; D not certain. This clonotype was sampled from a man aged 35-49 years in a cohort exposed to, infected with or recovered from COVID-19 (not recorded which). The sample was PBMCs or T cells enriched from blood (not recorded which). As DNA, the CDR3 is TGTGCCAGCAGGGGTCCCCAGGACAATCAGCCCCAGCATTTT. It specifies CASRGPQDNQPQHF. Using reference TRBV2 and TRBJ1-5 for the parts outside the CDR3, the full variable domain is EPEVTQTPSHQVTQMGQEVILRCVPISNHLYFYWYRQILGQKVEFLVSFYNNEISEKSEIFDDQFSVERPDGSNFTLKIRSTKLEDSAMYFCASRGPQDNQPQHFGDGTRLSIL.